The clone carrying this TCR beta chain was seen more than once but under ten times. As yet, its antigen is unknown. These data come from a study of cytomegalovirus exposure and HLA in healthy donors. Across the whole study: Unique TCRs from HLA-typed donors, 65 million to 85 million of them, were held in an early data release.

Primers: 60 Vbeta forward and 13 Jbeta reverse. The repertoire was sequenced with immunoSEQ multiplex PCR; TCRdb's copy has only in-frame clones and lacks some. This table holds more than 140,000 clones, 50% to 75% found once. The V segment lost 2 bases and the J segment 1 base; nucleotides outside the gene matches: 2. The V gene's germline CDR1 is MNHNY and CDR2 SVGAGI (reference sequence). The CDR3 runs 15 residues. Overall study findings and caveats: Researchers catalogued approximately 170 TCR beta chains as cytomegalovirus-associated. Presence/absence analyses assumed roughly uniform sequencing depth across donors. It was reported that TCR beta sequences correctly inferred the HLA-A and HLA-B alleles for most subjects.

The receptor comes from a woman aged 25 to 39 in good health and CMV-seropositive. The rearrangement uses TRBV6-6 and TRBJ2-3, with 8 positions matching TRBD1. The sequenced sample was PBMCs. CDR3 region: CASSYPGQGTDTQYF. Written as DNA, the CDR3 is TGTGCCAGCAGTTACCCGGGACAGGGCACAGATACGCAGTATTTT.